The present entry profiles one T cell receptor beta chain with its context. Donors of Cohort 3 who recovered were those that had two negative PCRs, clearance, or symptom resolution. Only in-frame clones appear in the TCRdb table, and some are missing; sequencing was by immunoSEQ multiplex PCR. This table has over 110,000 clones, 80% to 90% appearing once. Trimming shortened V by 8 bases and J by 8 bases, and 13 bases separated the two germline ends. Germline lookup yields CDR1 GTSNPN and CDR2 SVGIG (reference sequence). The CDR3 is 11 residues long. This entry is derived from a study of blood T cell repertoires in COVID-19. Study information: Both acute and convalescent COVID-19 samples were obtained from the United States, Italy and Spain. In each case, the material was cDNA or gDNA derived from T cells, B-cell-depleted T cells, or PBMCs.

The receptor was isolated from a man in his 60s who had recovered from COVID-19. This chain links TRBV30 with TRBJ2-1; no clear D gene. The specimen sequenced was PBMCs or T cells enriched from blood (not recorded which). CDR3 loop: CARAVSDEQFF. CDR3 DNA sequence: TGTGCCCGGGCGGTGAGCGATGAGCAGTTCTTC.